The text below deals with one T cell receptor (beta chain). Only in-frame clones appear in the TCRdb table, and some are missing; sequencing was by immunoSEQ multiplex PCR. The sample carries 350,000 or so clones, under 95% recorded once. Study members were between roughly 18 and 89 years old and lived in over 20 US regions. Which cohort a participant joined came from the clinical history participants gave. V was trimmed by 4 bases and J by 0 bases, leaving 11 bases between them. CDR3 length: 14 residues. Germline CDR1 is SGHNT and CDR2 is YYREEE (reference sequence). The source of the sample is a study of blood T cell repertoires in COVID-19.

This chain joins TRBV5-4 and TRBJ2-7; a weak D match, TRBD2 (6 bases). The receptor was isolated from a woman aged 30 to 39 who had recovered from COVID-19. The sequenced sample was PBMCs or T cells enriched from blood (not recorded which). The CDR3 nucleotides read TGTGCCAGCAGCCGGAGGGACGCCTCCTACGAGCAGTACTTC. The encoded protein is CASSRRDASYEQYF.